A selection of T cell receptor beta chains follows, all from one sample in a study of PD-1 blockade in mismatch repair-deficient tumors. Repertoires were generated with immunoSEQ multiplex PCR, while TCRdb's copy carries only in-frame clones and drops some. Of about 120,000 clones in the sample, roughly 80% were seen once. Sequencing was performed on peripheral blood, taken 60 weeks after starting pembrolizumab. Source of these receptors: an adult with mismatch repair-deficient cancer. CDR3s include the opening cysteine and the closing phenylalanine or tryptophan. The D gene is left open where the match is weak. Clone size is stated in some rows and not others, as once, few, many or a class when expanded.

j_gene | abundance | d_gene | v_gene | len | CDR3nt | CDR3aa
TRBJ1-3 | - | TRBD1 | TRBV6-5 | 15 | TGTGCCACCTTCAGGGGGTTTGGCTCTGGAAACACCATATATTTT | CATFRGFGSGNTIYF
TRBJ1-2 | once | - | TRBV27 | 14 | TGTGCCAGCAGTTTATCTTGGGTTGGCTATGGCTACACCTTC | CASSLSWVGYGYTF
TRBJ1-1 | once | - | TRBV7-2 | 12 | TGTGCCAGCAGCTTCTGGGCCACTGAAGCTTTCTTT | CASSFWATEAFF
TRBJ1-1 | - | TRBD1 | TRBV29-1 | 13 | TGCCGAGCACAGGACAGGGCGAACACTGAAGCTTTCTTT | CRAQDRANTEAFF
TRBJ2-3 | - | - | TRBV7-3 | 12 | TGTGCCAGCAGCTTCAGGGGAGCTACGCAGTATTTT | CASSFRGATQYF
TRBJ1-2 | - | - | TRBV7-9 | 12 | TGTGCCAGCAGCAACAGGGCCTATGGCTACACCTTC | CASSNRAYGYTF
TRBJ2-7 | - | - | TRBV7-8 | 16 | TGTGCCAGCAGCCGAAAGGACATCCTCTCCGCCTACGAGCAGTACTTC | CASSRKDILSAYEQYF
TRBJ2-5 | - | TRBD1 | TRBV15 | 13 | TGTGCCACCAGGGACAGGGGACGCGAGACCCAGTACTTC | CATRDRGRETQYF
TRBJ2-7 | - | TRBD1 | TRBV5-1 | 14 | TGCGCCAGCAGCTTAATGGACAGGGGAATTAGACAGTACTTC | CASSLMDRGIRQYF
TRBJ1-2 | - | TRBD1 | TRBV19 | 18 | TGTGCCAGTAGTTTACCTCCGGGACAGCTAAGCGGGGACTATGGCTACACCTTC | CASSLPPGQLSGDYGYTF
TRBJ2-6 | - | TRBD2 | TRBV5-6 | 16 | TGTGCCAGCACCCTCATAGCGGGAGCTGGGGCCAACGTCCTGACTTTC | CASTLIAGAGANVLTF
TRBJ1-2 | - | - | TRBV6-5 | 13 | TGTGCCAGCAGGACGACAGAAAACTATGGCTACACCTTC | CASRTTENYGYTF
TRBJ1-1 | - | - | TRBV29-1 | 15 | TGCAGCGCCAACTTTGGGGCGGGGCCGAACACTGAAGCTTTCTTT | CSANFGAGPNTEAFF
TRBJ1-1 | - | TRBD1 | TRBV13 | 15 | TGTGCCAGCAGCCGACGGGACAGGGGGAACACTGAAGCTTTCTTT | CASSRRDRGNTEAFF
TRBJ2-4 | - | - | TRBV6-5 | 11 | TGTGCCAGCAGTAATCTCCGAACGCAGTACTTC | CASSNLRTQYF
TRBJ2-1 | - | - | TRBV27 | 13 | TGTGCCAGCAGTTGGACAGTCTACAATGAGCAGTTCTTC | CASSWTVYNEQFF
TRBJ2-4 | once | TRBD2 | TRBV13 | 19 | TGTGCCAGCAGCTTATCGTACCGACTAGCGGGAGCGGCCAAAAACATTCAGTACTTC | CASSLSYRLAGAAKNIQYF
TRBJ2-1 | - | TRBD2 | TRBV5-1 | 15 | TGCGCCAGCAGTTCTCTTAGCGGGATCGGCAATGAGCAGTTCTTC | CASSSLSGIGNEQFF
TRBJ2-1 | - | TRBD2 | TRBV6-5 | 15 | TGTGCCAGCAGTTACGTAGCGGGAGTAATGCCTGAGCAGTTCTTC | CASSYVAGVMPEQFF
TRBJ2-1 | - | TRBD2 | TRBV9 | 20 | TGTGCCAGCAGCGACCCCGGGACTAGCGGACCAAGGAGCTCCTACAATGAGCAGTTCTTC | CASSDPGTSGPRSSYNEQFF
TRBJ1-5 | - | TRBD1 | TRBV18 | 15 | TGTGCCAGCTCACAGCGGACAGGGGAAGACCAGCCCCAGCATTTT | CASSQRTGEDQPQHF
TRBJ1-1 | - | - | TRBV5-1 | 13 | TGCGCCAGCAGCTTGGCAGGAGTATCTGAAGCTTTCTTT | CASSLAGVSEAFF
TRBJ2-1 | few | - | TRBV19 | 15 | TGTGCCAGTAGTATAGAGGGAAGTTTCTCCAATGAGCAGTTCTTC | CASSIEGSFSNEQFF
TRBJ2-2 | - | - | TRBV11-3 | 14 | TGTGCCAGCACCCCGGGATACCCCACCGGGGAGCTGTTTTTT | CASTPGYPTGELFF
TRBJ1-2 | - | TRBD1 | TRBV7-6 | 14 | TGTGCCAGCAGCCAGGGGGCGGCTAACTATGGCTACACCTTC | CASSQGAANYGYTF
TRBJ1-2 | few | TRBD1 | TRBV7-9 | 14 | TGTGCCAGCAGCCAAACCCAGGGGGCATATGGCTACACCTTC | CASSQTQGAYGYTF